This T cell receptor beta chain was identified in a study of shared T cell receptors in the human thymus. Measured with immunoSEQ multiplex PCR; TCRdb has only the in-frame clones, and not every one. Found here are under 850,000 clones, approximately 90% of them singletons; the top ten hold around 0.01%. CDR3 length: 14 residues. Germline V gives CDR1 SGHDT, CDR2 YYEEEE. V dropped 1 base and J dropped 12 bases, with 19 bases sitting between them. This same sample was also part of a study on human thymus T cells. That study reports: Obtained as resections during corrective heart surgery, the thymus tissue was then studied.

The chain couples TRBV5-6 to TRBJ1-2; weak D call: TRBD1 (5 bases). Sequenced input: thymocytes. The sequence was obtained from a boy under two years old with a congenital heart defect. This CDR3 is CASSLFRPGQGHTF. The CDR3, as DNA: TGTGCCAGCAGCTTGTTTCGGCCAGGGCAAGGCCACACCTTC.